The next 5 T cell receptor beta chains were all read from a single sample in a study of blood T cell repertoires in COVID-19. Repertoires were generated with immunoSEQ multiplex PCR, while TCRdb's copy carries only in-frame clones and drops some. This table holds approximately 240,000 clones, approximately 81% found once. Sequencing input: peripheral blood. The receptors were gathered from a woman older than 75 with active or convalescent COVID-19.

The V gene is TRBV5-5, the J gene TRBJ1-2; D remains unclear. Trimming stripped 4 bases from V and 0 bases from J, with 7 bases between. The length of the CDR3 is 13 residues. Germline CDR1 and CDR2: SGHKS and YYEKEE (reference sequence). CDR3 in amino acids: CASSLSPNYGYTF. CDR3 nucleotide sequence: TGTGCCAGCAGCCTGTCCCCTAACTATGGCTACACCTTC.

This clone was seen just once. The CDR3 protein is CASSEGGAKNIQYF. CDR3 nucleotide sequence: TGTGCCAGCAGTGAGGGGGGAGCCAAAAACATTCAGTACTTC. V usage is TRBV2 and J usage is TRBJ2-4; the D gene is possibly TRBD2 (6 bases). Germline loops: CDR1 SNHLY, CDR2 FYNNEI. Trimming left V 3 bases short and J 0 bases short, with 6 bases between. This CDR3 comprises 14 residues.

Concerning this clone: Other DNA variants within this sample encode the same CDR3. This chain connects TRBV4-3 to TRBJ2-3; the D gene is possibly TRBD1 (5 bases). This CDR3 has 14 amino acids. V lost 3 bases and J lost 9, with 16 bases in between. Germline loops: CDR1 LGHNA, CDR2 YSLEER. DNA for the CDR3: TGCGCCAGCAGCCAGGCACCCAGGGCGTACACGCAGTATTTT. It encodes CASSQAPRAYTQYF.

This clone was seen more than once but under ten times. The chain carries TRBV21-1 and TRBJ1-2; the table gives TRBD1 as D, unverified against the DNA. TRBV21-1 is designated a pseudogene. CDR3 length: 16 amino acids. The CDR3 sequence: CASSKEEGGARYGYTF. CDR3 nucleotides: TGTGCCAGCAGCAAAGAGGAAGGGGGCGCGCGGTATGGCTACACCTTC.

The V and J genes are TRBV28 and TRBJ2-2, with 7 bases fitting TRBD2. The J segment lost 3 bases and the V segment lost 7 bases, leaving 11 bases of the junction unmatched. Germline loops: CDR1 MDHEN, CDR2 SYDVKM. The CDR3 totals 16 residues. CDR3 region: CASTTPGRGDTGELFF. In DNA form, the CDR3 reads TGTGCCAGCACCACCCCAGGCCGGGGGGACACCGGGGAGCTGTTTTTT.